The subject of this entry is one TCR beta chain. The V gene lost 6 bases and the J gene lost 1 base, with 8 bases spanning the gap. The CDR3 consists of 13 residues. Per germline, CDR1 MNHEY and CDR2 SMNVEV (reference sequence). The data were obtained in a study of CD8 T cells in Susac syndrome. An input of about 0.5 to 1 ug of RNA was subjected to reverse transcription using random hexamers. TCR beta CDR3 was amplified by immunoSEQ covering 54 Vbeta and 13 Jbeta. TCRdb used MiXCR to reprocess the immunoSEQ multiplex PCR reads, holding one entry per CDR3 protein. The sample has around 270,000 distinct CDR3 sequences; around 89% are singletons.

J is TRBJ2-3 and V is TRBV27; D is undetermined. Sequencing input: CD8+ T cells from PBMCs. This receptor was obtained from a human donor with multiple sclerosis. The CDR3 loop reads CASSLTRTDTQYF. DNA for the CDR3: TGTGCCAGCAGCCTCACCCGCACAGATACGCAGTATTTT.